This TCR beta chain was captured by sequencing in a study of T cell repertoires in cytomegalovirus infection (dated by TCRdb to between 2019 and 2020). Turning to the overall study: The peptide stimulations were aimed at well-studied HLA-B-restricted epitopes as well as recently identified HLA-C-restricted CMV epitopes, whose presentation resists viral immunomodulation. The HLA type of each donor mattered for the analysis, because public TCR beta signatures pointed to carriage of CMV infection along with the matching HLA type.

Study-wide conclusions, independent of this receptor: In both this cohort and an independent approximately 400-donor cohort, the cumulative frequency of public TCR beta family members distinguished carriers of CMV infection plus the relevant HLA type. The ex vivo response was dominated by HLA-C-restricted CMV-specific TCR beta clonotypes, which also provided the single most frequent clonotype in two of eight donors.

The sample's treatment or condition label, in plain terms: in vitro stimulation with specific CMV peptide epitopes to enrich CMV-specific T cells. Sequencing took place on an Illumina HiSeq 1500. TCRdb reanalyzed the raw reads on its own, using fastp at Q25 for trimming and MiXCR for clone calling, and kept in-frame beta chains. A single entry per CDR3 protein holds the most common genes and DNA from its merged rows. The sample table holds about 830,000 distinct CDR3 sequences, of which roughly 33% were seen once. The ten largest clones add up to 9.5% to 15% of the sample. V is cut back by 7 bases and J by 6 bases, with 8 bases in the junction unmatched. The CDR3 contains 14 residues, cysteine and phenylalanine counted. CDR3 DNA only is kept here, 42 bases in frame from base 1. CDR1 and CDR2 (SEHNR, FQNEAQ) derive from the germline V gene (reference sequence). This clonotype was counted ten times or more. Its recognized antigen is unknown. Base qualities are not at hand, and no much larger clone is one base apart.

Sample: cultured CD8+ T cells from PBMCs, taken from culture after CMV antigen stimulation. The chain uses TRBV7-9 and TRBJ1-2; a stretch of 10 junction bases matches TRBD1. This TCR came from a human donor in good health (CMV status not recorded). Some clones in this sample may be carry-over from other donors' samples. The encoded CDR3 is CASIFWDRGHGYTF. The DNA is TGTGCCAGCATTTTTTGGGACAGGGGTCATGGCTACACCTTC.